The 10 T cell receptor beta chains below were found in one sample sequenced in a study of cytomegalovirus exposure and HLA in healthy donors. PCR primers comprised 60 Vbeta and 13 Jbeta primers. Data came from immunoSEQ multiplex PCR; TCRdb stores just in-frame clones and leaves some out. The repertoire consists of around 150,000 clones, with approximately 79% occurring once and the leading ten covering around 6.5%. The material sequenced was PBMCs. Receptors were obtained from a man aged 50-60 years in good health and CMV-seropositive.

The CDR3 nucleotides read TGTGCCAGCAGCGAGGGGACACCCGCTGAAGCTTTCTTT. Its protein is CASSEGTPAEAFF. V gene TRBV7-2 combines with J gene TRBJ1-1, with D tentatively TRBD1 (6 bases). The CDR3 spans 13 residues. CDR1 and CDR2 (germline): SGHTA, FQGNSA. Trimming removed 5 bases from V and 6 bases from J, with 13 bases in between.

This chain links TRBV19 with TRBJ1-2, with D possibly TRBD1 on 6 matching bases. V lost 5 bases, J lost 4 bases, and 14 bases lay in between. The CDR3 contains 14 residues. In germline, CDR1 is LNHDA, CDR2 SQIVND (reference sequence). For the CDR3, the DNA is TGTGCCAGTAGTGCCGCCAGGGGCGCCTATGGCTACACCTTC. Its translation is CASSAARGAYGYTF.

The V gene is TRBV7-3, the J gene TRBJ1-1; no definite D call. CDR3 length: 14 residues. Germline-derived CDR1 and CDR2 are SGHTA and FQGTGA. V lost 0 bases and J lost 4, with 9 bases in between. CDR3 nucleotides: TGTGCCAGCAGCTTAACGGCAGGAAGCACTGAAGCTTTCTTT. Amino acids: CASSLTAGSTEAFF.

The CDR3 coding sequence is TGTGCCAGTAGTATAAGCCTAGTCGCCTACGAGCAGTACTTC. Residues: CASSISLVAYEQYF. V is TRBV19 and J is TRBJ2-7, with D hard to call. The V end lost 2 bases, the J end lost 2 bases, and 10 bases lay between the germline ends. Germline lookup yields CDR1 LNHDA and CDR2 SQIVND (reference sequence). CDR3 size: 14 residues.

Here the CDR3 DNA reads TGCGCCAGCAGCCTCGGGGTCTACGAGCAGTACTTC. This codes for CASSLGVYEQYF. V usage is TRBV5-1 and J usage is TRBJ2-7; D possibly corresponds to TRBD2 (5 bases). V was shortened by 4 bases and J by 3 bases, with 8 bases between the two germline ends. The V gene's germline CDR1 is SGHRS and CDR2 YFSETQ. The CDR3 is 12 amino acids.

This rearrangement joins TRBV18 to TRBJ2-3; the D gene is possibly TRBD1 (6 bases). Germline V gene sequence: CDR1 KGHSH, CDR2 LQKENI. This CDR3 is built from 16 residues. The ends were cut back, 3 bases at V and 2 bases at J, with 15 bases in the middle. CDR3 protein: CASSPEGRGFTDTQYF. CDR3 nucleotides: TGTGCCAGCTCACCCGAGGGCAGGGGATTCACAGATACGCAGTATTTT.

This sequence joins TRBV7-9 and TRBJ2-7; 10 bases are a match to TRBD1. V was clipped by 4 bases and J by 4 bases; unmatched bases: 7. The CDR3 loop spans 15 amino acids. The V gene's germline CDR1 is SEHNR and CDR2 FQNEAQ (reference sequence). Here the CDR3 reads CASSSPGQGRYEQYF. CDR3 nucleotide sequence: TGTGCCAGCAGCTCCCCGGGACAGGGGAGGTACGAGCAGTACTTC.

The chain carries TRBV27 and TRBJ2-7, with a weak D call TRBD2 (5 bases). The V end was cut by 5 bases, the J end by 2 bases, with 7 bases between. The length of the CDR3 is 12 residues. Germline assignment: CDR1 MNHEY and CDR2 SMNVEV (reference sequence). The DNA of the CDR3 is TGTGCCAGCAGTCGAGGGCCCTACGAGCAGTACTTC. Its protein product is CASSRGPYEQYF.

This clone was seen a few times. This sequence joins TRBV27 and TRBJ2-7; D possibly corresponds to TRBD1 (5 bases). Germline V lookup: CDR1 MNHEY, CDR2 SMNVEV (reference sequence). The CDR3 is 13 residues long. The V end lost 4 bases, the J end lost 2 bases, and 9 bases lay between the germline ends. In nucleotides, the CDR3 is TGTGCCAGCAGTTCGCAGGGCCCCTACGAGCAGTACTTC. This translates into CASSSQGPYEQYF.

The chain combines TRBV6-6 with TRBJ2-5, with 11 nucleotides matching TRBD2. The last part of the DNA fits TRBJ2-7 better; the J call may be wrong. Germline-derived CDR1 and CDR2 are MNHNY and SVGAGI (reference sequence). This CDR3 spans 16 amino acids. The CDR3 nucleotides read TGTGCCAGCAGTTATCTTGGACTAGCGGGCCCCTACGAGCAGTACTTC. Encoded protein: CASSYLGLAGPYEQYF.